This T cell receptor beta chain was retrieved from a study of T-cell reconstitution after alpha-beta-depleted transplantation in children. This clonotype was observed at least ten times. The target antigen is unknown. Study outcomes and limitations: TCRbeta diversity was high at day 60 in some patients (a result of surviving recipient T cells and thymic progenitors). A year post-transplant, T-cell counts and diversity derived mostly from newly produced T cells.

Germline V CDR1 and CDR2: SGHKS, YYEKEE (reference sequence). With 4 bases clipped from V and 3 bases from J, the junction kept 6 bases outside the gene matches. The CDR3 spans 15 residues. The TCRbeta library was prepared with unique molecular identifiers. Using its own MiXCR run on the PCR reads, TCRdb lists one record per CDR3 protein. The sample consists of some 180,000 distinct CDR3 sequences, roughly 7.1% of them appearing once. The receptor was isolated from a boy aged 2 to 10 with acute lymphoblastic leukemia, due to receive a stem cell transplant. The V gene is TRBV5-5, the J gene TRBJ2-2; 7 positions agree with TRBD1. The sample was PBMCs, taken before TCRalphabeta/CD19-depleted stem cell transplant. The CDR3 spells CASSPRQGDTGELFF. DNA of the CDR3: TGTGCCAGCAGCCCGCGGCAGGGGGACACCGGGGAGCTGTTTTTT.